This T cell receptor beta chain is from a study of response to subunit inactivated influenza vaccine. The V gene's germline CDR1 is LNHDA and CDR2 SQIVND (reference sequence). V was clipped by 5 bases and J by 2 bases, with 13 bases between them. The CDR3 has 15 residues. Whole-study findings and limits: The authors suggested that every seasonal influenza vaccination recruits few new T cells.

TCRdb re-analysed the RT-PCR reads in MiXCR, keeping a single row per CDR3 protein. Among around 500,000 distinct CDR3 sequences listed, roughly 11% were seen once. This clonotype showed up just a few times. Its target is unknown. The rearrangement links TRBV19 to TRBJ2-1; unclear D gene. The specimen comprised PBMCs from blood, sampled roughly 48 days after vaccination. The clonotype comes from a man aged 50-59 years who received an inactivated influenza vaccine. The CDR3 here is CASSLGRRTYNEQFF. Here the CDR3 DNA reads TGTGCCAGTAGTTTAGGGCGGCGAACCTACAATGAGCAGTTCTTC.